This T cell receptor beta chain was sequenced for a study of blood T cells in healthy people across ages. A second 7 to 11 cycle PCR used barcoded and J-beta primers. Each CDR3 protein is one row after TCRdb ran MiXCR on the 5' RACE reads. The data hold more than 650,000 distinct CDR3 sequences, with around a fifth observed a single time. This clonotype was observed a few times. The sample taken for sequencing was blood. This sequence was found in a man in his sixties or seventies in good health.

CDR3 protein: CASSGSGSLGDTQYF. The CDR3 nucleotides are TGTGCCAGCAGCGGTAGCGGGAGTCTAGGAGATACGCAGTATTTT. The chain uses TRBV9 and TRBJ2-3; 9 nucleotides match TRBD2. Per germline, CDR1 SGDLS and CDR2 YYNGEE. V was pared by 3 bases and J by 5 bases, with 7 bases of the junction left unmatched. There are 15 residues in the CDR3.